These 20 T cell receptor beta chains originate from one sample sequenced in a study of blood T cell repertoires in COVID-19. Sequencing was performed with immunoSEQ multiplex PCR; in TCRdb, only in-frame clones are kept and a portion is missing. In the table there are under 85,000 clones, under 85% of which are singletons. The sample taken for sequencing was peripheral blood. The receptors originated from a man aged 45-65 years with COVID-19, enrolled during active disease.

This sequence joins TRBV6-5 and TRBJ1-2; 10 bases agree with TRBD1. V trimming: 4 bases; J trimming: 0 bases; junction bases outside the gene matches: 2. Germline V CDR1 and CDR2: MNHEY, SVGAGI. The CDR3 loop spans 15 amino acids. The CDR3 DNA reads TGTGCCAGCAGTTCAGGGACAGGGGCTAACTATGGCTACACCTTC. Residues: CASSSGTGANYGYTF.

The chain uses TRBV5-1 and TRBJ2-5; 8 positions match TRBD1. Germline CDR1 is SGHRS and CDR2 is YFSETQ. The CDR3 is 15 amino acids. After removal of 4 bases from V and 1 base from J, the junction contained 6 bases not matched to a gene. CDR3 nucleotide sequence: TGCGCCAGCAGCCGATGGGACAGGAGCCAAGAGACCCAGTACTTC. Protein: CASSRWDRSQETQYF.

As regards this clone: The sample carries other DNA sequences with the same CDR3. The rearrangement links TRBV6-5 to TRBJ2-2; 7 bases agree with TRBD1. V trimming: 5 bases; J trimming: 6 bases; junction bases outside the gene matches: 3. The CDR3 has 13 residues. Germline values: CDR1 MNHEY, CDR2 SVGAGI. The CDR3 sequence: CASSPTGAGELFF. CDR3 nucleotides: TGTGCCAGCAGTCCTACAGGGGCCGGGGAGCTGTTTTTT.

The chain recombines TRBV3-1 (or the pseudogene TRBV3-2) with TRBJ1-2; weak D call: TRBD1 (5 bases). With 0 bases removed from V and 3 bases from J, the gap between germline ends came to 5 bases. The length of the CDR3 is 13 residues. Per the germline V gene, CDR1 is LGHDT and CDR2 is YNNKEL (reference sequence). CDR3 in amino acids: CASSQDRDYGYTF. DNA for the CDR3: TGTGCCAGCAGCCAAGACAGGGACTATGGCTACACCTTC.

The chain joins TRBV5-1 to TRBJ1-4; 12 positions agree with TRBD1. The germline CDR1 and CDR2 sequences are SGHRS and YFSETQ. The CDR3 is 16 residues long. J was trimmed by 7 bases and V by 3 bases; bases with no gene match: 7. CDR3 bases: TGCGCCAGCAGCTGGGGGACAGGGGGCAATCGTGAAAAACTGTTTTTT. Translating gives CASSWGTGGNREKLFF.

The V gene is TRBV6-2 or TRBV6-3, the J gene TRBJ2-1, with 9 bases aligning to TRBD1. The CDR3 has 20 amino acids. V dropped 2 bases and J dropped 4; count of bases not matched to a gene: 18. Germline V gene data show CDR1 as MNHEY and CDR2 as SVGEGT. The CDR3 nucleotides are TGTGCCAGCAGTTACCCTATTCAAATACAGGGGGCGAGGGGTTACAATGAGCAGTTCTTC. It translates to CASSYPIQIQGARGYNEQFF.

The chain employs TRBV19 and TRBJ2-2; D uncertain. Deletions cut 5 bases from V and 7 bases from J, with 14 bases between. CDR1 is LNHDA, CDR2 SQIVND, per germline (reference sequence). This CDR3 has 14 residues. CDR3 loop: CASSFRQRYGELFF. CDR3 nucleotide sequence: TGTGCCAGTAGTTTCAGACAACGTTACGGGGAGCTGTTTTTT.

The chain carries TRBV30 and TRBJ1-2; tentatively, D is TRBD1 (6 bases). From germline, CDR1 is GTSNPN and CDR2 SVGIG (reference sequence). V was cut by 4 bases and J by 1 base, with 16 bases left in between. This CDR3 has 15 amino acids. CDR3 amino acids: CAWNPGVLRNYGYTF. The CDR3 nucleotides are TGTGCCTGGAACCCAGGGGTACTCCGTAACTATGGCTACACCTTC.

V usage is TRBV3-1 (or the pseudogene TRBV3-2) and J usage is TRBJ1-2; no definite D call. The germline V gene encodes CDR1 LGHDT and CDR2 YNNKEL (reference sequence). The CDR3 has 16 residues. Trimming shortened V by 0 bases and J by 4 bases, and 15 bases separated the two germline ends. Here the CDR3 reads CASSQEGRRGSYGYTF. The CDR3 DNA is TGTGCCAGCAGCCAAGAGGGCAGGCGGGGATCCTATGGCTACACCTTC.

This rearrangement joins TRBV5-4 to TRBJ2-1, with D tentatively TRBD1 (5 bases). V dropped 7 bases and J dropped 0 bases, with 23 bases sitting between them. The germline V gene encodes CDR1 SGHNT and CDR2 YYREEE (reference sequence). This CDR3 is 18 amino acids long. This CDR3 reads CASGLDRSIRYSYNEQFF. CDR3 nucleotide sequence: TGTGCCAGCGGTCTAGACAGATCTATTCGTTACTCCTACAATGAGCAGTTCTTC.

This clone was seen only a few times. The rearrangement joins TRBV7-8 to TRBJ2-7, with TRBD2 as a possible D gene (5 bases). CDR1 is SGHVS and CDR2 is FQNEAQ in the germline V gene. The CDR3 spans 13 residues. Trimming took 5 bases from V and 6 from J, leaving 14 bases between them. DNA of the CDR3: TGTGCCAGCAGCATAACGGAGGAGGCCGAGCAGTACTTC. Amino acids: CASSITEEAEQYF.

This rearrangement joins TRBV11-2 to TRBJ1-1; D unclear. Trimming removed 4 bases at V and 8 bases at J, with 17 bases between. The CDR3 is 14 residues long. CDR1 is SGHAT, CDR2 FQNNGV, per germline. CDR3 in amino acids: CASSSLQITPEAFF. The CDR3 DNA is TGTGCCAGCAGCTCTTTACAAATTACACCCGAAGCTTTCTTT. Full variable domain (remainder filled in from reference TRBV11-2 and TRBJ1-1): EAGVAQSPRYKIIEKRQSVAFWCNPISGHATLYWYQQILGQGPKLLIQFQNNGVVDDSQLPKDRFSAERLKGVDSTLKIQPAKLEDSAVYLCASSSLQITPEAFFGQGTRLTVV.

This chain uses TRBV2 with TRBJ1-2; weak D call: TRBD1 (6 bases). The germline V gene has CDR1 SNHLY and CDR2 FYNNEI. Trimming removed 4 bases at V and 2 bases at J, with 14 bases between. This CDR3 has 15 amino acids. In DNA, the CDR3 is TGTGCCAGCAGTGTTTCAGGGGTAGGAAACTATGGCTACACCTTC. Its protein product is CASSVSGVGNYGYTF.

CDR3 sequence: CASSERGTYNEQFF. CDR3 coding DNA: TGTGCCAGCAGCGAGCGCGGAACTTACAATGAGCAGTTCTTC. The chain is built from TRBV7-2 and TRBJ2-1; no clear D. V was pared by 5 bases and J by 4 bases, with 12 bases between. The CDR3 extends over 14 amino acids. Germline loops: CDR1 SGHTA, CDR2 FQGNSA.

The rearrangement uses TRBV7-2 and TRBJ2-1; TRBD1 aligns across 7 bases. From germline, CDR1 is SGHTA and CDR2 FQGNSA. The CDR3 consists of 12 residues. Losses at the gene ends were 5 bases for V and 13 bases for J; bases not matched to a gene: 8. The CDR3 DNA follows: TGTGCCAGCAGCCGCGACAGGGAATTTCAGTTCTTC. Encoded protein: CASSRDREFQFF.

The genes are TRBV12-3 or TRBV12-4 and TRBJ1-5; D not certain. The V end lost 2 bases, the J end lost 3 bases, and 5 bases lay between the germline ends. This CDR3 comprises 13 residues. The CDR3 loop is CASSLRSNQPQHF. The CDR3 DNA follows: TGTGCCAGCAGTTTACGGTCCAATCAGCCCCAGCATTTT.

In this sample, this clone turned up a few times. The gene calls are TRBV4-1 and TRBJ1-4, with TRBD1 as a possible D gene (5 bases). Trimming stripped 6 bases from V and 4 bases from J, with 12 bases between. CDR3 size: 14 residues. Germline CDR1 is MGHRA and CDR2 is YSYEKL. CDR3 protein: CASSRQPNNEKLFF. CDR3 DNA: TGCGCCAGCAGTAGACAGCCCAATAATGAAAAACTGTTTTTT.

The V call is TRBV30, the J call TRBJ2-7, with unresolved D. This CDR3 is 11 amino acids long. The V end was cut by 4 bases, the J end by 2 bases, with 6 bases between. The germline gives CDR1 GTSNPN, CDR2 SVGIG (reference sequence). The CDR3 region has the DNA TGTGCCTGGACCCAGGCCTACGAGCAGTACTTC. It encodes CAWTQAYEQYF.

The J gene is TRBJ2-7, the V gene TRBV2; 7 nucleotides line up with TRBD1. After removal of 2 bases from V and 3 bases from J, the junction contained 4 bases not matched to a gene. The CDR3 has 14 amino acids. Looked up from germline, CDR1 is SNHLY and CDR2 is FYNNEI. Here the CDR3 DNA reads TGTGCCAGCAGTGAATTAGCAGGGGGCTACGAGCAGTACTTC. Translated, it gives CASSELAGGYEQYF.

This clone appeared once. V usage is TRBV4-3 and J usage is TRBJ2-7; TRBD2 matches at 11 bases. Germline V gives CDR1 LGHNA, CDR2 YSLEER. With V trimmed by 4 bases and J by 3 bases, 5 bases remained unmatched. The CDR3 extends over 15 amino acids. CDR3 sequence reads: CASSPLAGAFYEQYF. Here the CDR3 DNA reads TGCGCCAGCAGCCCACTAGCGGGGGCCTTCTACGAGCAGTACTTC.